This T cell receptor (beta chain) was retrieved from a study of blood T cell repertoires in COVID-19. As originally analysed: By means of reference gene primer amplification, nucleated cell counts were estimated. Sequencing used immunoSEQ multiplex PCR; TCRdb keeps in-frame clones, though not all of them. V, J and clone size are taken as reported in that table, and D and trimming were inferred from the DNA itself. This table has 85,000 to 100,000 clones, roughly 87% appearing once. The CDR3 runs to 15 residues. Losses at the gene ends were 1 base for V and 7 bases for J; bases not matched to a gene: 6. Germline CDR1 LGHNA, CDR2 YSLEER.

This rearrangement joins TRBV4-3 to TRBJ2-2; 7 nucleotides agree with TRBD2. Sequenced: peripheral blood. The TCR originated in a woman in her sixties with COVID-19, enrolled during active disease. In DNA, the CDR3 is TGCGCCAGCAGCCAAGCGGGGGGACCAATCGGGGAGCTGTTTTTT. Translating it yields CASSQAGGPIGELFF.